These 20 T cell receptor beta chains originate from one sample sequenced in a study of T cells in Graves' hyperthyroidism and ophthalmopathy. Amplified TCR beta CDR3 regions derived from RNA transcripts. During a first-round RT-PCR of the TCR CDR3, the HTBI primer set was used. TCRdb recomputed calls from the multiplex PCR reads with MiXCR, one row per CDR3 protein. The table lists 500,000 to 600,000 distinct CDR3 sequences, roughly 46% of them singletons, with over 15% in the top ten. The sample consisted of peripheral blood or thyroid tissue (not recorded which). These TCRs come from an adult woman with Graves' disease, either hyperthyroidism or ophthalmopathy (not recorded which).

This clonotype was detected many times. V gene TRBV6-5 combines with J gene TRBJ1-2, with 8 nucleotides matching TRBD1. The CDR3 has 14 residues. CDR1 is MNHEY, CDR2 SVGAGI, per germline. The trim removed 8 bases at V and 1 base at J, leaving 6 bases unmatched. The DNA for the CDR3 is TGTGCCAGCGCCCCAGGGGGCAGTAACTATGGCTACACCTTC. Its translation is CASAPGGSNYGYTF.

This clonotype was picked up many times. This sequence joins TRBV4-2 and TRBJ2-7; 7 bases agree with TRBD1. The germline gives CDR1 LGHNA, CDR2 YNFKEQ. The CDR3 length is 15 residues. J was trimmed by 2 bases and V by 0 bases; bases with no gene match: 4. The CDR3 protein is CASSQEQTGTYEQYF. The CDR3 DNA is TGTGCCAGCAGCCAAGAACAGACAGGGACCTACGAGCAGTACTTC.

Ten or more counts support this clonotype. The V gene is TRBV10-1, the J gene TRBJ2-7, with a weak D call TRBD1 (5 bases). The CDR3 runs to 16 residues. Germline V gene lookup returns CDR1 WNHNN and CDR2 SYGVQD (reference sequence). V was shortened by 0 bases and J by 2 bases, with 14 bases between the two germline ends. The CDR3 coding sequence is TGCGCCAGCAGTGAGTCGTCCCCAAAGACAGCCTACGAGCAGTACTTC. Translation gives CASSESSPKTAYEQYF.

This clonotype was counted many times. The CDR3 here is CSVPQGTEAFF. CDR3 nucleotide sequence: TGCAGCGTCCCACAGGGTACTGAAGCTTTCTTT. V and J are TRBV29-1 and TRBJ1-1; a weak D match, TRBD1 (6 bases). Germline lookup yields CDR1 SQVTM and CDR2 ANQGSEA. Trimming removed 6 bases at V and 5 bases at J, with 10 bases between. This CDR3 spans 11 amino acids.

This clonotype has a count of ten or more. V gene TRBV11-2 combines with J gene TRBJ2-6; 11 bases map to TRBD2. V was pared by 2 bases and J by 0 bases, with 3 bases of the junction left unmatched. CDR1 and CDR2 (germline): SGHAT, FQNNGV. The CDR3 is 18 residues long. This chain's CDR3 is CASSLRLAGSSGANVLTF. CDR3 DNA: TGTGCCAGCAGCTTAAGACTAGCGGGGTCCTCTGGGGCCAACGTCCTGACTTTC. Looking up the rest from reference TRBV11-2 and TRBJ2-6 gives the full variable domain: EAGVAQSPRYKIIEKRQSVAFWCNPISGHATLYWYQQILGQGPKLLIQFQNNGVVDDSQLPKDRFSAERLKGVDSTLKIQPAKLEDSAVYLCASSLRLAGSSGANVLTFGAGSRLTVL.

This clonotype turned up a few times. The chain joins TRBV10-3 to TRBJ2-3; D ambiguous. Trimming took 2 bases from V and 0 from J, leaving 15 bases between them. The germline gives CDR1 ENHRY, CDR2 SYGVKD. The CDR3 spans 17 residues. The CDR3 DNA sequence: TGTGCCATCAGTGAGCGGCTCGTAGGCTCTAGCACAGATACGCAGTATTTT. Amino acids: CAISERLVGSSTDTQYF.

This clonotype was seen ten or more times. J is TRBJ1-2 and V is TRBV2; 7 bases are shared with TRBD1. The junction had 3 bases not matched to a gene; V was cut back by 6 bases and J by 5 bases. Germline V CDR1 and CDR2: SNHLY, FYNNEI. This CDR3 contains 12 residues. CDR3 in amino acids: CASSSGGYGYTF. CDR3 in DNA: TGTGCCAGCAGCTCAGGGGGATATGGCTACACCTTC.

This chain uses TRBV15 with TRBJ2-6; TRBD1 aligns across 7 bases. The germline gives CDR1 LNHNV, CDR2 YYDKDF (reference sequence). J was trimmed by 0 bases and V by 5 bases; bases with no gene match: 16. The CDR3 totals 20 residues. For the CDR3, the DNA is TGTGCCACCAGCGGGGTGTCCCAGGGACAGACGATCTCTGGGGCCAACGTCCTGACTTTC. Amino acids: CATSGVSQGQTISGANVLTF. The entire variable domain, with the rest obtained from reference TRBV15 and TRBJ2-6, is as follows: DAMVIQNPRYQVTQFGKPVTLSCSQTLNHNVMYWYQQKSSQAPKLLFHYYDKDFNNEADTPDNFQSRRPNTSFCFLDIRSPGLGDTAMYLCATSGVSQGQTISGANVLTFGAGSRLTVL.

This clonotype showed up just a few times. The germline gene is not matched at one end of the junction; a read error may be the cause. The rearrangement joins TRBV7-7 to TRBJ2-2; no clear D gene. This CDR3 has 13 amino acids. Per the germline V gene, CDR1 is SSHAT and CDR2 is FNYEAQ (reference sequence). CDR3 in DNA: TGTGCTAGCAGCCAAGAGACCACCGGGGAGCTGTTTTTT. Its translation is CASSQETTGELFF.

V is TRBV19 and J is TRBJ1-5, with a weak D call TRBD1 (5 bases). V lost 4 bases, J lost 11 bases, and 9 bases lay in between. The germline V gene has CDR1 LNHDA and CDR2 SQIVND (reference sequence). The CDR3 totals 11 residues. The CDR3 DNA is TGTGCCAGTAGTAGGGGGTACTCCCAGCATTTT. Amino acid sequence: CASSRGYSQHF.

As concerns this clonotype: Its ends do not fully match the called genes, so a read error is possible. The V and J genes are TRBV7-9 and TRBJ2-7, with D perhaps TRBD2 (5 bases). Germline V gene data show CDR1 as SEHNR and CDR2 as FQNEAQ (reference sequence). This CDR3 comprises 13 residues. The CDR3: CASSREDTGELYF. Written as DNA, the CDR3 is TGTGCCAGCAGTCGGGAAGACACCGGGGAGCTGTACTTC.

In regard to this clonotype: An end of the junction differs from the germline gene, which may be a read error. The rearrangement joins TRBV29-1 to TRBJ1-1; D uncertain. Germline CDR1 is SQVTM and CDR2 is ANQGSEA. CDR3 length: 12 amino acids. This CDR3 reads CSGERMNAEAFF. The CDR3 region has the DNA TGCAGCGGGGAAAGGATGAACGCTGAAGCTTTCTTT. Combining the CDR3 with reference TRBV29-1 and TRBJ1-1 gives the whole variable domain SAVISQKPSRDICQRGTSLTIQCQVDSQVTMMFWYRQQPGQSLTLIATANQGSEATYESGFVIDKFPISRPNLTFSTLTVSNMSPEDSSIYLCSGERMNAEAFFGQGTRLTVV.

The V gene is TRBV6-4, the J gene TRBJ2-6, with 10 bases matching TRBD2. This CDR3 is built from 16 residues. Germline V lookup: CDR1 MRHNA, CDR2 SNTAGT. V trimming: 6 bases; J trimming: 0 bases; junction bases outside the gene matches: 2. The CDR3: CASSPSGGSGANVLTF. In DNA form, the CDR3 reads TGTGCCAGCAGCCCTAGCGGGGGCTCTGGGGCCAACGTCCTGACTTTC.

This chain joins TRBV5-1 and TRBJ2-7; 8 bases are shared with TRBD2. The length of the CDR3 is 11 residues. In germline, CDR1 is SGHRS, CDR2 YFSETQ. CDR3 in amino acids: CATSEFYEQYF. In DNA, the CDR3 is TGCGCGACTAGCGAGTTCTACGAGCAGTACTTC.

This clonotype came up many times. Compared with germline, one end of the junction differs, possibly owing to a read error. V and J are TRBV5-1 and TRBJ2-2, with 13 bases aligning to TRBD2. The CDR3 contains 16 residues. Germline V gene data show CDR1 as SGHRS and CDR2 as YFSETQ. The CDR3 coding sequence is TGCGCCAGCACCTTGGGACTAGCGGGATACACCGGGGAGCTGTTTTTT. Translating gives CASTLGLAGYTGELFF.

This clonotype has ten or more counts. This chain uses TRBV11-2 with TRBJ2-5, with D unresolved. Trimming took 5 bases from V and 4 from J, leaving 17 bases between them. The CDR3 runs to 15 residues. CDR1 and CDR2 from the germline V gene are SGHAT and FQNNGV. As DNA, the CDR3 is TGTGCCAGCAGCCCAACTACCCGACCCAGAGAGACCCAGTACTTC. This sequence encodes CASSPTTRPRETQYF.

The V and J genes are TRBV29-1 and TRBJ2-7, with D possibly being TRBD2 (5 bases). This CDR3 region has 14 residues. The V end was cut by 4 bases, the J end by 7 bases, with 20 bases between. Germline-derived CDR1 and CDR2 are SQVTM and ANQGSEA. The CDR3 DNA follows: TGCAGCGTTGCGAACGGGGTTATCGTGGAGGAGCAGTACTTC. Amino acid sequence: CSVANGVIVEEQYF.

The V gene is TRBV6-5, the J gene TRBJ1-4; D remains ambiguous. Germline CDR1 and CDR2: MNHEY and SVGAGI. This CDR3 has 14 amino acids. Trimming left V 8 bases short and J 7 bases short, with 17 bases between. CDR3 loop: CASRTSRTREKLFF. The CDR3 region has the DNA TGTGCCAGCCGTACCTCCCGTACACGTGAAAAACTGTTTTTT.

This clonotype was seen repeatedly, ten times or more. This rearrangement joins TRBV6-6 to TRBJ1-2; unclear D gene. Per the germline V gene, CDR1 is MNHNY and CDR2 is SVGAGI (reference sequence). The CDR3 contains 14 residues. Trimming stripped 2 bases from V and 5 bases from J, with 12 bases between. The CDR3 sequence: CASSYLPRGYGYTF. The CDR3 bases are TGTGCCAGCAGTTACCTACCGCGTGGTTATGGCTACACCTTC.

This chain joins TRBV10-3 and TRBJ2-5; perhaps TRBD1 as D (7 bases). The CDR3 contains 16 residues. Between the trimmed V and J ends, which lost 6 bases and 1 base, there was a span of 18 bases. Germline V gene lookup returns CDR1 ENHRY and CDR2 SYGVKD. CDR3 protein: CAISAGGYDIQETQYF. The CDR3, as DNA: TGTGCCATCAGCGCAGGGGGGTATGACATCCAAGAGACCCAGTACTTC.